Listed below are T cell receptor beta chains from one sample, sequenced in a study of OX40 agonist ivuxolimab in advanced cancers. The repertoire was sequenced with immunoSEQ multiplex PCR; TCRdb's copy has only in-frame clones and lacks some. The table lists tens of thousands of clones, around 77% of them singletons. Sequencing was performed on CD4+ or CD8+ T cells sorted from blood, taken in a trial of the OX40 agonist ivuxolimab. The receptors come from an adult with an advanced solid tumor such as melanoma, head and neck, liver or kidney cancer. Both conserved end residues are part of each CDR3. D genes are given only for firm matches. Size tells how often a clone was seen (once, few, many) or the class of an expanded clone, and some rows leave it out.

v_gene	d_gene	j_gene	abundance	CDR3nt	CDR3aa
TRBV5-1	-	TRBJ1-4	few	TGCGCCAGCAGCTTGCGAAGGGCAGCGTCTAATGAAAAACTGTTTTTT	CASSLRRAASNEKLFF
TRBV7-2	TRBD1	TRBJ2-3	once	TGTGCCAGCAGCTTAGGGACAGGATGGAAAGATACGCAGTATTTT	CASSLGTGWKDTQYF
TRBV6-5	-	TRBJ2-7	-	TGTGCCAGCAGTAATAGGGGGGGGTCAGCCTACGAGCAGTACTTC	CASSNRGGSAYEQYF
TRBV4-2	-	TRBJ1-2	-	TGTGCCAGCAGCCCCGACGGCCCGTACTATGGCTACACCTTC	CASSPDGPYYGYTF
TRBV15	-	TRBJ2-2	-	TGTGCCACCAGCAGGGGGGGCGGGATCACCGGGGAGCTGTTTTTT	CATSRGGGITGELFF
TRBV28	TRBD2	TRBJ2-7	medium-sized	TGTGCCAGCAGTAGGACTAGCGTTTACGAGCAGTACTTC	CASSRTSVYEQYF
TRBV7-8	-	TRBJ1-5	-	TGTGCCAGCAGCTCACAGGGAAATCAGCCCCAGCATTTT	CASSSQGNQPQHF
TRBV19	TRBD1	TRBJ2-3	-	TGTGCCAGTAGTATACTGGGACAGGGAGGCACAGATACGCAGTATTTT	CASSILGQGGTDTQYF
TRBV13	-	TRBJ1-6	few	TGTGCCAGCAGCTTCCAAGGGCCCTTAGGGAATTCACCCCTCCACTTT	CASSFQGPLGNSPLHF
TRBV2	-	TRBJ2-7	-	TGTGCCAGCAGTTATACAGAAATCTACGAGCAGTACTTC	CASSYTEIYEQYF
TRBV19	-	TRBJ2-3	-	TGTGCCAGTAGTATTGGGCAGGAAGATACGCAGTATTTT	CASSIGQEDTQYF
TRBV18	-	TRBJ2-3	-	TGTGCCAGCTCACCAAATCCGGAGAATACGCAGTATTTT	CASSPNPENTQYF
TRBV6-1	-	TRBJ1-2	-	TGTGCCAGCAGTGAAGCTGGGGGACAATCGGTCTATGGCTACACCTTC	CASSEAGGQSVYGYTF
TRBV27	TRBD1	TRBJ2-5	-	TGTGCCAGCAGTCCGACAGGGGGAGGAGAGACCCAGTACTTC	CASSPTGGGETQYF
TRBV9	-	TRBJ2-3	-	TGTGCCAGCAGCCCCCTTAGGGCACCAGATACGCAGTATTTT	CASSPLRAPDTQYF
TRBV6-6	-	TRBJ1-1	-	TGTGCCAGCAGAGAGGCAGGGGTGAACACTGAAGCTTTCTTT	CASREAGVNTEAFF
TRBV9	TRBD1	TRBJ1-1	few	TGTGCCAGCAGCTCGAGACAGGGTCCTCCGGAGGACACTGAAGCTTTCTTT	CASSSRQGPPEDTEAFF
TRBV7-2	-	TRBJ1-1	-	TGTGCCAGCAGCTTAACTGGGGAATTTGAAGCTTTCTTT	CASSLTGEFEAFF
TRBV28	-	TRBJ2-1	-	TGTGCCAGCAGTTTAATTAACGGGAGAATGTTCTTC	CASSLINGRMFF
TRBV7-2	-	TRBJ2-7	-	TGTGCCAGCAGCTTAGAAAGTTTAACTGCGTACGAGCAGTACTTC	CASSLESLTAYEQYF
TRBV29-1	-	TRBJ2-5	-	TGCAGCGTTGTGACTGTCGTCAGGCAAGAGACCCAGTACTTC	CSVVTVVRQETQYF
TRBV28	-	TRBJ2-7	-	TGTGCCAGCAGTAAGGAAAGCTCCTACGAGCAGTACTTC	CASSKESSYEQYF
TRBV7-2	-	TRBJ2-5	-	TGTGCCAGCAGCTTAGGGGGGGCGCGGGAGACCCAGTACTTC	CASSLGGARETQYF
TRBV7-2	TRBD2	TRBJ2-3	few	TGTGCCAGCAGTCACGAGCGGGGGGTCACAGATACGCAGTATTTT	CASSHERGVTDTQYF
TRBV5-1	TRBD2	TRBJ2-5	-	TGCGCCAGCAGCTTGGGGCTAGCGGCTTACCAAGAGACCCAGTACTTC	CASSLGLAAYQETQYF
TRBV10-3	-	TRBJ1-5	-	TGTGCCAGTGGAACAGGGTATAGCAATCAGCCCCAGCATTTT	CASGTGYSNQPQHF
TRBV7-2	-	TRBJ2-3	once	TGTGCCAGCAGCTTTGGACATCTCCGCACAGATACGCAGTATTTT	CASSFGHLRTDTQYF
TRBV9	TRBD2	TRBJ2-5	-	TGTGCCAGCAGCCCCAGGACTAGCTTGGGCGCCATCCAAGAGACCCAGTACTTC	CASSPRTSLGAIQETQYF
TRBV14	-	TRBJ1-5	medium-sized	TGTGCCAGCAGCCGGGGACAAGCGCAGCCCCAGCATTTT	CASSRGQAQPQHF
TRBV28	-	TRBJ1-1	-	TGTGCCGCATCGGGGCAGGGTAGTGGGAACACTGAAGCTTTCTTT	CAASGQGSGNTEAFF
TRBV19	-	TRBJ1-4	-	TGTGCCAGTAGTATTGGATTCCGTCCCGAAAAACTGTTTTTT	CASSIGFRPEKLFF
TRBV6-6	-	TRBJ1-2	-	TGTGCCAGCAGGCCCTCCCCTTTACAGTCCTATGGCTACACCTTC	CASRPSPLQSYGYTF
TRBV29-1	-	TRBJ2-1	-	TGCAGCGCTTCCGCCGGTTGGGGGATGAGCGACAATGAGCAGTTCTTC	CSASAGWGMSDNEQFF
TRBV7-2	-	TRBJ2-1	-	TGTGCCAGCAGCTTAGTAGCAGGCTCCTACAATGAGCAGTTCTTC	CASSLVAGSYNEQFF
TRBV11-2	-	TRBJ1-1	few	TGTGCCAGCAGCAACTTACAGGACCCCCCGAATGGGGCTTTCTTT	CASSNLQDPPNGAFF
TRBV19	TRBD1	TRBJ1-2	few	TGTGCCAGTAGGGGACAGGACAGGGTAATTGGCTACACCTTC	CASRGQDRVIGYTF
TRBV19	TRBD1	TRBJ1-2	few	TGTGCCAGTAGTCTTGGACAGGGGGCTAACTATGGCTACACCTTC	CASSLGQGANYGYTF
TRBV28	TRBD2	TRBJ2-2	-	TGTGCCAGCAGTTGGGGACTAGCGGGAACCGGGGAGCTGTTTTTT	CASSWGLAGTGELFF
TRBV18	-	TRBJ1-1	few	TGTGCCAGCTCACCAGGATATGACACTGAAGCTTTCTTT	CASSPGYDTEAFF
TRBV18	-	TRBJ2-1	-	TGTGCCAGCTCACCTGTTCTGGGTAATGAGCAGTTCTTC	CASSPVLGNEQFF
TRBV6-6	-	TRBJ2-2	-	TGTGCCAGCAGTTACGGCAGGGTAACGAACACCGGGGAGCTGTTTTTT	CASSYGRVTNTGELFF
TRBV27	-	TRBJ2-7	-	TGTGCCAGCAGTCCGATCGCTCAACGCTACGAGCAGTACTTC	CASSPIAQRYEQYF
TRBV7-2	TRBD1	TRBJ1-5	-	TGTGCCAGCAGCTCGACAGGGTTCGGGCAGCCCCAGCATTTT	CASSSTGFGQPQHF
TRBV2	-	TRBJ2-4	-	TGTGCCAGCAGTTTGACGGAGGCCAAAAACATTCAGTACTTC	CASSLTEAKNIQYF
TRBV7-2	TRBD2	TRBJ2-5	-	TGTGCCAGCAGCTTTAACGGGGGAGGGGAGACCCAGTACTTC	CASSFNGGGETQYF
TRBV6-5	TRBD1	TRBJ1-5	-	TGTGCCAGCAGTTTTCGGACAGGGGATCAGCCCCAGCATTTT	CASSFRTGDQPQHF
TRBV18	-	TRBJ1-5	medium-sized	TGTGCCAGCTCACCTCTCAGGGAAAGCAATCAGCCCCAGCATTTT	CASSPLRESNQPQHF
TRBV7-3	-	TRBJ2-3	few	TGTGCCAGCAGCTCGAAGGGGACAACTAGAGGCACAGATACGCAGTATTTT	CASSSKGTTRGTDTQYF
TRBV15	-	TRBJ1-1	-	TGTGCCACCAGCCAGGGGTTGAACACTGAAGCTTTCTTT	CATSQGLNTEAFF
TRBV4-1	-	TRBJ1-1	-	TGCGCCAGCAGCCTAGGCCTCCCCAGGGGCGTAAGCACTGAAGCTTTCTTT	CASSLGLPRGVSTEAFF
TRBV11-3	TRBD1	TRBJ2-1	-	TGTGCCAGCAGCTTAGGCGGGACAGGGGGCCTGAATGAGCAGTTCTTC	CASSLGGTGGLNEQFF
TRBV6-6	-	TRBJ1-1	-	TGTGCCAGCAGTTACGTACAGGGTATAGGGCCCACTGAAGCTTTCTTT	CASSYVQGIGPTEAFF
TRBV5-1	TRBD2	TRBJ2-3	-	TGCGCCAGCAGCTTGGCTAGCGGGGGGGCCAGAGATACGCAGTATTTT	CASSLASGGARDTQYF
TRBV28	TRBD1	TRBJ2-7	once	TGTGCCAGCAGGACGGCCGGGACAGAGACCTACGAGCAGTACTTC	CASRTAGTETYEQYF
TRBV19	TRBD2	TRBJ2-2	-	TGTGCCAGTAGTATAATGACTAGCGGGCCCTACGGGGAGCTGTTTTTT	CASSIMTSGPYGELFF
TRBV12-5	-	TRBJ1-1	-	TGTGCTAGTGGGGCCCGGGACACCACTGAAGCTTTCTTT	CASGARDTTEAFF
TRBV11-3	TRBD2	TRBJ2-3	-	TGTGCCAGCCGACGGGGACTAGCGGACACAGATACGCAGTATTTT	CASRRGLADTDTQYF
TRBV10-2	TRBD1	TRBJ1-2	-	TGCGCCAGCAGTGTAGTGCTACAGGGGACCTTTGGCTATGGCTACACCTTC	CASSVVLQGTFGYGYTF
TRBV5-4	-	TRBJ2-3	-	TGTGCCAGCAGCTGGACTCGTACAGATACGCAGTATTTT	CASSWTRTDTQYF